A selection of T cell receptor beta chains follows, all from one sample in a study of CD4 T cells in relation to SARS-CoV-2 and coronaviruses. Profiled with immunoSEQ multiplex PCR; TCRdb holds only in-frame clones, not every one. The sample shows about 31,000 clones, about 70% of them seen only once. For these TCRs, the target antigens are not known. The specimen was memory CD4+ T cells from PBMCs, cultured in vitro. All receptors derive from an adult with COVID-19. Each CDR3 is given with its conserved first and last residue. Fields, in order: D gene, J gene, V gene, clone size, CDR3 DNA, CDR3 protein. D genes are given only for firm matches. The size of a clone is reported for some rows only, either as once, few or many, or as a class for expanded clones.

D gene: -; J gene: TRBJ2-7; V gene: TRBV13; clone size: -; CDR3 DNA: TGTGCCAGCAGCTCCCCTTCGGACCAACCCCCCTTGTACTTC; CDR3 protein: CASSSPSDQPPLYF
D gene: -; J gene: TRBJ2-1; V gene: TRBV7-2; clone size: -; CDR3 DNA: TGTGCCAGCAGCAGAACACAAATCTCCTACAATGAGCAGTTCTTC; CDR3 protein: CASSRTQISYNEQFF
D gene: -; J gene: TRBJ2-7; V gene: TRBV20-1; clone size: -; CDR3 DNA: TGCAGTGCTAGTTTTAGGCCGGGACCGCCGTCCGACGAGCAGTACTTC; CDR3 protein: CSASFRPGPPSDEQYF
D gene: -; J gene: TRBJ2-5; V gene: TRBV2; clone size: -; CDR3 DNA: TGTGCCAGCGGGCGGGTACAGCAAGAGACCCAGTACTTC; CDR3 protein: CASGRVQQETQYF
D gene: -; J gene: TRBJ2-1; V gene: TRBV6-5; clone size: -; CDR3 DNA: TGTGCCAGCAGTCCCTCAGGAAGAAATGAGCAGTTCTTC; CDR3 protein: CASSPSGRNEQFF
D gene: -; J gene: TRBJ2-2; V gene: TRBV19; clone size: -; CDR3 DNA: TGTGCCAGTAGTATTCGGCAGCGAACCGGGGAGCTGTTTTTT; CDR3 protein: CASSIRQRTGELFF
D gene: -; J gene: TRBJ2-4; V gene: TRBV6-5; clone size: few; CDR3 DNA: TGTGCCAGCAGTTACTCCCCGGCGCAAAACATTCAGTACTTC; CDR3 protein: CASSYSPAQNIQYF
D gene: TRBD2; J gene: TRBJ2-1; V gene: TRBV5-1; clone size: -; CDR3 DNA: TGCGCCAGCTCCGCCGGGACTAGCGGACTCAATGAGCAGTTCTTC; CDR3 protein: CASSAGTSGLNEQFF
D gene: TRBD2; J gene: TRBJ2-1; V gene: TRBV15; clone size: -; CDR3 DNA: TGTGCCACCAGCAACGGAGGGACTAGCGGGAGGTCCCCCTACAATGAGCAGTTCTTC; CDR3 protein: CATSNGGTSGRSPYNEQFF
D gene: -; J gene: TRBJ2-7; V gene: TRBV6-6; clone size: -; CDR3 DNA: TGTGCCAGCAGTCAGGGACCAATCCAGTACTTC; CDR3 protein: CASSQGPIQYF
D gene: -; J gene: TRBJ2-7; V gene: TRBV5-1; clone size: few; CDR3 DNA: TGCGCCAGCCGACCAGGGGAGTACGAGCAGTACTTC; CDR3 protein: CASRPGEYEQYF
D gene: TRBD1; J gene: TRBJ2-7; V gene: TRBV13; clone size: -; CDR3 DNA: TGTGCCAGCAGCCGCCGGACAGGGGGGCAGAACGAGCAGTACTTC; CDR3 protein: CASSRRTGGQNEQYF
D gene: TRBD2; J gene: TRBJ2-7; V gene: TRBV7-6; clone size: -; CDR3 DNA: TGTGCCAGCAGCTTAGGCCCGTTAGGGCCGACGGGAGGGCTCTACGAGCAGTACTTC; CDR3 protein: CASSLGPLGPTGGLYEQYF
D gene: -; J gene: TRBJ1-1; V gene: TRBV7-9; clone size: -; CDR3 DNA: TGTGCCAGCAGCTTACTTTTGGCCCATGGGGGTAACACTGAAGCTTTCTTT; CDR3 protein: CASSLLLAHGGNTEAFF
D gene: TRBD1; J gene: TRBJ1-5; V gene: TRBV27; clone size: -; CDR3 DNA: TGTGCCAGCAGTCCGGGGACAGGGGGTAATCAGCCCCAGCATTTT; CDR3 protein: CASSPGTGGNQPQHF
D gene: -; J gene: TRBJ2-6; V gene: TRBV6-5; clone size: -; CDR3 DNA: TGTGCCACCCGCCCCCACCTCTCTGGGGCCAACGTCCTGACTTTC; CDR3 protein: CATRPHLSGANVLTF
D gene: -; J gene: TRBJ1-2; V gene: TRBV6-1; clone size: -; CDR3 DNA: TGTGCCAGCAGTGACGACGGACAGAAATACTATGGCTACACCTTC; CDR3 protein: CASSDDGQKYYGYTF
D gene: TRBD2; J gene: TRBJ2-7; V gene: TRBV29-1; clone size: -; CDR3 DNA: TGCAGCGTTGCCGGGTCGCGGGGGGGGAACTACGAGCAGTACTTC; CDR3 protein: CSVAGSRGGNYEQYF
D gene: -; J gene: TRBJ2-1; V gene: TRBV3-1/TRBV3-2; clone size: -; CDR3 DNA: TGTGCCAGCAGCCAAGATGTTCGAGGGAGCCGATACAATGAGCAGTTCTTC; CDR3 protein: CASSQDVRGSRYNEQFF
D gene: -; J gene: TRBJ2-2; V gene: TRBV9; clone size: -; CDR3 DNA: TGTGCCAGCAGCGTAGTTGGCGGGGAGCTGTTTTTT; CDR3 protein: CASSVVGGELFF
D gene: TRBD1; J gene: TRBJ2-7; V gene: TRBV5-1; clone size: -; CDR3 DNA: TGCGCCAGCAGCCAGGCGGACAGGGGCGCCGAGCAGTACTTC; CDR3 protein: CASSQADRGAEQYF
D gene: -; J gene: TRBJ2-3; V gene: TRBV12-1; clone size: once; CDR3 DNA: TGTGCCAGCAGCTTTGGGGTAGACTTCCTCGGGACAGATACGCAGTATTTT; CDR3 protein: CASSFGVDFLGTDTQYF
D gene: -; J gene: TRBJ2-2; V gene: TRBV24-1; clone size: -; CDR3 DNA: TGTGCCACCAGTGACCCAGGGGCCGGGGAGCTGTTTTTT; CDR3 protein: CATSDPGAGELFF
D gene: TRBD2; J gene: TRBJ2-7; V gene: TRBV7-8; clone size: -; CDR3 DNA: TGTGCCAGCAGCCACGGGACTAGCGGGAACTACGAGCAGTACTTC; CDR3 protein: CASSHGTSGNYEQYF
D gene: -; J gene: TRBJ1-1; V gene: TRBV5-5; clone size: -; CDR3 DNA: TGTGCCAGCATCTTGGGTCCAGTGAACACTGAAGCTTTCTTT; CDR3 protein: CASILGPVNTEAFF
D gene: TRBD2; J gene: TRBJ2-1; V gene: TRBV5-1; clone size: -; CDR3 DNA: TGCGCCAGCACTCCTCAAACGGGACTAGCGGGAGTAGATGAGCAGTTCTTC; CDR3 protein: CASTPQTGLAGVDEQFF
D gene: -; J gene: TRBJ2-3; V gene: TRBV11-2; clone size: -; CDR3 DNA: TGTGCCAGCAGTGACCCACGCGGAGCAGATACGCAGTATTTT; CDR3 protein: CASSDPRGADTQYF
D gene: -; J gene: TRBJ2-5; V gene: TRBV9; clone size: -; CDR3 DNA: TGTGCCAGCAGCGTAGGTTTAGCGACTCAAGAGACCCAGTACTTC; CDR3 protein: CASSVGLATQETQYF
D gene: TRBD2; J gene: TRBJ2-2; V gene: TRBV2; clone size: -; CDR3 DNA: TGTGCCAGCACCGAAGGTGGGCGGGAGCGACCCGGGGAGCTGTTTTTT; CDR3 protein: CASTEGGRERPGELFF
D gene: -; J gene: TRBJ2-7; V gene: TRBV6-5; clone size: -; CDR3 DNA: TGTGCCAGCACGGGATCCTACGAGCAGTACTTC; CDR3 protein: CASTGSYEQYF
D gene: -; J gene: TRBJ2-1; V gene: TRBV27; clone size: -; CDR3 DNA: TGTGCCAGCAGTTTCCTACCCCCCGGGACATACAATGAGCAGTTCTTC; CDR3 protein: CASSFLPPGTYNEQFF
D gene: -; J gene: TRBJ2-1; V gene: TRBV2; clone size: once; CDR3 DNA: TGTGCCACCACCCCTAGCAATGAGCAGTTCTTC; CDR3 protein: CATTPSNEQFF
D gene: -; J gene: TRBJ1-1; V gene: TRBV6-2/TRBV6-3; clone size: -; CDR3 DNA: TGTGCCAGCAGTTACGACGGGGGGCGAGTTGAAGCTTTCTTT; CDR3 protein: CASSYDGGRVEAFF
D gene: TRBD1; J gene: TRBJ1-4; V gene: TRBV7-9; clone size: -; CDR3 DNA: TGTGCCAGCAGCTCCGGGACAGGGAATGAAAAACTGTTTTTT; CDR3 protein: CASSSGTGNEKLFF
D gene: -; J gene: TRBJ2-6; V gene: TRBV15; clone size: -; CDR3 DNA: TGTGCCACCGAGTCAAAATCTGGGGCCAACGTCCTGACTTTC; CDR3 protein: CATESKSGANVLTF
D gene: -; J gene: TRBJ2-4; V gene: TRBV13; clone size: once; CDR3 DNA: TGTGCCAGCAGCTCGGACGGGAAAAACATTCAGTACTTC; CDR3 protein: CASSSDGKNIQYF
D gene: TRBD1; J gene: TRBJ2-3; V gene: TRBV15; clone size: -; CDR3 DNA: TGTGCCACCAGCAGATCGGTTCAGGGGGCAGATACGCAGTATTTT; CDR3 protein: CATSRSVQGADTQYF
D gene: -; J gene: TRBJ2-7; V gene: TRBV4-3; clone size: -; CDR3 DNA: TGCGCCAGCAGCCCCCAACCAGGTCCTTCGTTATACGAGCAGTACTTC; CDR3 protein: CASSPQPGPSLYEQYF
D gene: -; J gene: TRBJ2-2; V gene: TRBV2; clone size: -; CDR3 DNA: TGTGCCAGCAGTGAAGCGCTTTTGGGAGACGGGGAGCTGTTTTTT; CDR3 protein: CASSEALLGDGELFF
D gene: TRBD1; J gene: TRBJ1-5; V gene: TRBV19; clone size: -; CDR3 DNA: TGTGCCAGTAGTATAGTTCGGACAGGGGCCAAGCAGCCCCAGCATTTT; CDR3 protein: CASSIVRTGAKQPQHF